This T cell receptor beta chain was profiled in a study of identical twins. The study, taken as a whole, reports: Cord blood beta clonotypes present at high abundance carried fewer insertions; no such pattern appeared in memory repertoires. Invariant MAIT and iNKT cells are populations that could partly confound zero-insertion analyses.

CDR3 size: 12 residues. V was clipped by 8 bases and J by 4 bases; unmatched bases: 4. The germline V gene encodes CDR1 MNHEY and CDR2 SVGAGI. This clonotype appeared many times. Its target is not known. One entry per CDR3 protein results from TCRdb running MiXCR on the 5' RACE reads. The sample has under 450,000 distinct CDR3 sequences, 18% seen once. Sample: naive T cells sorted from blood. This chain uses TRBV6-5 with TRBJ2-7, with 8 positions matching TRBD1. This clonotype originated in a man between 45 and 60 years old in good health. The CDR3 nucleotides read TGTGCCAGCCGCCGACAGGGGTACGAGCAGTACTTC. The encoded protein is CASRRQGYEQYF.